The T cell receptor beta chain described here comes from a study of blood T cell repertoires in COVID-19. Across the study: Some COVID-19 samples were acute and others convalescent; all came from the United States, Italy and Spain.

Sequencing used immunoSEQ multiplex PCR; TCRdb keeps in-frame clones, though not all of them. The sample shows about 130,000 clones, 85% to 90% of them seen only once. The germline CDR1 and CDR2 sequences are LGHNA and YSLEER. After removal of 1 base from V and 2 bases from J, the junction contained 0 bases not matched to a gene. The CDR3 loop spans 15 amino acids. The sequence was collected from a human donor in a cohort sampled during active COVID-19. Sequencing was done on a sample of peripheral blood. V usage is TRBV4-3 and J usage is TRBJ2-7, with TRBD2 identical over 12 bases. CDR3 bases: TGCGCCAGCAGCCAAGCTAGCGGGGGGGCCTACGAGCAGTACTTC. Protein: CASSQASGGAYEQYF.